The 11 T cell receptor beta chains below come from one sample, sequenced in a study of regulatory T cells in long-lasting Graves disease. Arm-PCR of CDR3 regions with iRepertoire HTBI primers generated TCR beta libraries. TCRdb analysed the multiplex PCR reads with MiXCR anew, one entry per CDR3 protein. This table holds about 440,000 distinct CDR3 sequences, 16% found once. Time point specified: newly diagnosed GD, antithyroid drugs for less than 3 months. The TCR library was prepared using RNA isolated from PBMCs. The same sample was also used in a study of T cells in Graves' hyperthyroidism and ophthalmopathy.

This specimen consisted of peripheral blood mononuclear cells (PBMCs), obtained at new diagnosis, from a patient treated with antithyroid drugs. The receptors originated from a woman aged 25 to 39 with Graves disease.

On this clonotype: One end of the junction varies from germline; a read error may be responsible. The chain is built from TRBV20-1 and TRBJ1-3; D uncertain. Germline-derived CDR1 and CDR2 are DFQATT and SNEGSKA (reference sequence). CDR3 length equals 13 residues. The CDR3 coding sequence is TGCGGTGCTAGCCCCGGACGTGGAAACACCATATATTTT. This sequence encodes CGASPGRGNTIYF.

This clonotype was seen repeatedly, ten times or more. The chain combines TRBV20-1 with TRBJ2-1; TRBD2 aligns across 8 bases. CDR3 length: 15 amino acids. The J segment lost 6 bases and the V segment lost 3 bases, leaving 10 bases of the junction unmatched. Germline V gene lookup returns CDR1 DFQATT and CDR2 SNEGSKA (reference sequence). For the CDR3, the DNA is TGCAGTGCTAGTAAATCGGCTAGCGGGTCCAATGAGCAGTTCTTC. It codes for CSASKSASGSNEQFF.

The table lists this clonotype with a count of one. The chain carries TRBV5-6 and TRBJ2-7, with 9 bases matching TRBD2. V was pared by 4 bases and J by 0 bases, with 8 bases of the junction left unmatched. The germline CDR1 and CDR2 sequences are SGHDT and YYEEEE. The length of the CDR3 is 16 residues. CDR3 amino acids: CASSGRSGRISYEQYF. CDR3 in DNA: TGTGCCAGCAGCGGAAGAAGCGGGAGGATCTCCTACGAGCAGTACTTC.

The chain is built from TRBV5-5 and TRBJ2-3, with 14 bases matching TRBD2. CDR3 length equals 18 residues. After removal of 1 base from V and 1 base from J, the junction contained 5 bases not matched to a gene. Germline values: CDR1 SGHKS, CDR2 YYEKEE (reference sequence). DNA of the CDR3: TGTGCCAGCAGCTTGTTGGGGACTAGCGGGAGTGGCACAGATACGCAGTATTTT. Translating it yields CASSLLGTSGSGTDTQYF.

In this sample, this clonotype turned up many times. The chain has TRBV5-1 and TRBJ1-2; a possible D gene is TRBD1 (5 bases). Germline CDR1 reads SGHRS; CDR2 reads YFSETQ. This CDR3 spans 14 amino acids. The germline V and J ends were trimmed by 0 bases and 3 bases, with 9 bases remaining between them. CDR3 in DNA: TGCGCCAGCAGCTTGGAGACAGACCACTATGGCTACACCTTC. Amino acids: CASSLETDHYGYTF.

CDR3 DNA: TGTGCCACCAGTGATTTTGGCGGGTTCTCCTACAATGAGCAGTTCTTC. Residues: CATSDFGGFSYNEQFF. The gene calls are TRBV24-1 and TRBJ2-1; D is possibly TRBD2 (5 bases). The CDR3 runs to 16 residues. V lost 1 base to trimming and J lost 0 bases, with 9 bases between them. Germline values: CDR1 KGHDR, CDR2 SFDVKD.

The chain has TRBV20-1 and TRBJ2-3; TRBD2 matches at 8 bases. The CDR3 length is 17 residues. CDR1 is DFQATT and CDR2 is SNEGSKA in the germline V gene (reference sequence). Trimming took 0 bases from V and 2 from J; bases not matched to a gene: 10. CDR3 loop: CSARDVRISGDTDTQYF. CDR3 DNA: TGCAGTGCTAGAGATGTTCGGATTAGCGGGGACACAGATACGCAGTATTTT.

The V and J genes are TRBV6-5 and TRBJ2-7; 11 bases are shared with TRBD2. J gave up 2 bases and V 2 bases, and 5 bases lay outside the gene matches. The CDR3 totals 16 residues. CDR1 and CDR2 (germline): MNHEY, SVGAGI. This CDR3 reads CASSYTGLAGPYEQYF. The CDR3 nucleotides read TGTGCCAGCAGTTACACCGGACTAGCGGGTCCCTACGAGCAGTACTTC.

This clonotype was recorded many times. This rearrangement joins TRBV3-1 to TRBJ2-7; 11 bases fit TRBD2. Per the germline V gene, CDR1 is LGHDT and CDR2 is YNNKEL (reference sequence). This CDR3 is 15 amino acids long. The V segment lost 4 bases and the J segment 1 base; nucleotides outside the gene matches: 3. CDR3 sequence (DNA): TGTGCCAGCAGCCCGGGACTAGCGGCGTCCTACGAGCAGTACTTC. This encodes CASSPGLAASYEQYF.

This clonotype was detected only a few times. The rearrangement uses TRBV5-1 and TRBJ1-1; D remains ambiguous. From germline, CDR1 is SGHRS and CDR2 YFSETQ. Between the trimmed V and J ends, which lost 0 bases and 3 bases, there was a span of 6 bases. The CDR3 is 13 amino acids. The CDR3 spells CASSLVWDTEAFF. The CDR3 bases are TGCGCCAGCAGCTTGGTATGGGACACTGAAGCTTTCTTT. The full variable domain, rest sourced from reference TRBV5-1 and TRBJ1-1, is KAGVTQTPRYLIKTRGQQVTLSCSPISGHRSVSWYQQTPGQGLQFLFEYFSETQRNKGNFPGRFSGRQFSNSRSEMNVSTLELGDSALYLCASSLVWDTEAFFGQGTRLTVV.

Only a few counts were recorded for this clonotype. This chain links TRBV7-9 with TRBJ2-7; D unresolved. Trimming stripped 1 base from V and 1 base from J, with 8 bases between. The germline V gene has CDR1 SEHNR and CDR2 FQNEAQ (reference sequence). This CDR3 contains 14 residues. CDR3 in DNA: TGTGCCAGCAGCTTAGAGTTGGGGTCCTACGAGCAGTACTTC. It specifies CASSLELGSYEQYF.